The next 23 T cell receptor beta chains were all read from a single sample in a study of response to subunit inactivated influenza vaccine (dated by TCRdb to the late 2010s). Library prep was done by RT-PCR. Reads for this sample came from an Illumina HiSeq 2500. TCRdb reanalyzed the raw reads on its own, using fastp at Q25 for trimming and MiXCR for clone calling, and kept in-frame beta chains. Each entry merges the rows of one CDR3 protein and shows their most common DNA and genes. The sample table records hundreds of thousands of distinct CDR3 sequences; roughly 15% of these occur just once. The ten top clones hold around 7.6% of the sample. The sample was PBMCs from blood, taken around two weeks before vaccination. These TCRs come from a man aged 50 to 60 who received an inactivated influenza vaccine. Donor details come from another sample of the same person, matched by shared clones.

A few counts support this clonotype. This rearrangement joins TRBV12-3 or TRBV12-4 to TRBJ2-6; possible D gene TRBD2, 6 bases. V was shortened by 3 bases and J by 2 bases, with 8 bases between the two germline ends. The CDR3 contains 15 residues. CDR3 DNA sequence: TGTGCCAGCAGTTTTCCGGGGGCTGGGGCCAACGTCCTGACTTTC. This encodes CASSFPGAGANVLTF.

There are a few counts of this clonotype. The chain is built from TRBV4-3 and TRBJ2-1; 8 bases match TRBD2. The V gene's germline CDR1 is LGHNA and CDR2 YSLEER. The trim removed 0 bases at V and 2 bases at J, leaving 3 bases unmatched. The CDR3 runs 16 residues. The CDR3 DNA is TGCGCCAGCAGCCAAGACCCGGGACTAGCCTACAATGAGCAGTTCTTC. It translates to CASSQDPGLAYNEQFF.

The V call is TRBV24-1, the J call TRBJ2-3; no clear D gene. Per the germline V gene, CDR1 is KGHDR and CDR2 is SFDVKD. V was trimmed by 0 bases and J by 0 bases, leaving 9 bases between them. CDR3 size: 16 residues. The chain's CDR3 is CATSDLWATSTDTQYF. DNA for the CDR3: TGTGCCACCAGTGATTTGTGGGCGACTAGCACAGATACGCAGTATTTT.

This clonotype was observed a handful of times. The chain employs TRBV7-2 and TRBJ1-6, with D hard to call. V was pared by 4 bases and J by 2 bases, with 9 bases between. Germline loops: CDR1 SGHTA, CDR2 FQGNSA. The CDR3 contains 15 residues. The CDR3 DNA sequence: TGTGCCAGCAGCTCCAGTACTCCCTATAATTCACCCCTCCACTTT. Translating it yields CASSSSTPYNSPLHF.

This clonotype was counted between two and nine times. The chain uses TRBV4-3 and TRBJ2-1, with D perhaps TRBD2 (5 bases). The CDR3 has 15 amino acids. Germline CDR1 reads LGHNA; CDR2 reads YSLEER. Trimming took off 1 base at V and 2 bases at J, with 9 bases between the two ends. The CDR3 DNA is TGCGCCAGCAGCCAAGTAACGGGGACCTACAATGAGCAGTTCTTC. The encoded protein is CASSQVTGTYNEQFF.

This chain joins TRBV5-1 and TRBJ1-1; no clear D. The CDR3 is 15 residues long. V lost 4 bases and J 2 bases, leaving 15 bases between the germline ends. The germline V gene encodes CDR1 SGHRS and CDR2 YFSETQ. CDR3 residues: CASSPGSYSNTEAFF. The CDR3 coding sequence is TGCGCCAGCAGCCCCGGGTCGTACTCCAACACTGAAGCTTTCTTT.

This clonotype appeared a few times. The chain couples TRBV27 to TRBJ2-1; TRBD2 aligns across 7 bases. With 5 bases clipped from V and 6 bases from J, the junction kept 13 bases outside the gene matches. The CDR3 sequence is 16 residues long. Looked up from germline, CDR1 is MNHEY and CDR2 is SMNVEV (reference sequence). CDR3: CASSVTSELFPNEQFF. As DNA, the CDR3 is TGTGCCAGCAGTGTAACTAGCGAGTTATTCCCCAATGAGCAGTTCTTC.

This clonotype was counted at least ten times. The chain carries TRBV20-1 and TRBJ1-3; TRBD1 matches 10 bases. Germline V lookup: CDR1 DFQATT, CDR2 SNEGSKA (reference sequence). The CDR3 extends over 14 amino acids. J was trimmed by 10 bases and V by 5 bases; bases with no gene match: 11. Here the CDR3 DNA reads TGCAGTGCTGCCGCGGGACAGGGGATGGGGACCATATATTTT. Amino acid sequence: CSAAAGQGMGTIYF.

This clonotype has more than one count but fewer than ten. V and J are TRBV9 and TRBJ2-7; 7 bases agree with TRBD2. CDR1 is SGDLS and CDR2 is YYNGEE in the germline V gene. The CDR3 runs to 15 residues. The V segment lost 0 bases and the J segment 4 bases; nucleotides outside the gene matches: 7. CDR3 sequence (DNA): TGTGCCAGCAGCGTAGAATGGGAGGGCCGATACGAGCAGTACTTC. Protein product: CASSVEWEGRYEQYF.

This clonotype was counted a few times. The rearrangement uses TRBV7-9 and TRBJ1-4; 10 bases are a match to TRBD1. In germline, CDR1 is SEHNR, CDR2 FQNEAQ (reference sequence). This CDR3 comprises 15 residues. V was pared by 2 bases and J by 6 bases, with 3 bases of the junction left unmatched. DNA of the CDR3: TGTGCCAGCAGCTTAACGGGACAGGGGTATGAAAAACTGTTTTTT. Translation gives CASSLTGQGYEKLFF. The full variable domain, rest sourced from reference TRBV7-9 and TRBJ1-4, is DTGVSQNPRHKITKRGQNVTFRCDPISEHNRLYWYRQTLGQGPEFLTYFQNEAQLEKSRLLSDRFSAERPKGSFSTLEIQRTEQGDSAMYLCASSLTGQGYEKLFFGSGTQLSVL.

This clonotype came up many times. The chain joins TRBV7-9 to TRBJ2-7; D is possibly TRBD2 (5 bases). V was pared by 1 base and J by 6 bases, with 7 bases between. Per germline, CDR1 SEHNR and CDR2 FQNEAQ (reference sequence). CDR3 length equals 12 residues. CDR3 sequence reads: CASSLGGAEQYF. The DNA for the CDR3 is TGTGCCAGCAGCTTAGGGGGAGCCGAGCAGTACTTC.

This clonotype was found a few times. The chain combines TRBV4-1 with TRBJ2-1; TRBD2 is a possible D gene (5 bases). In germline, CDR1 is MGHRA, CDR2 YSYEKL. This CDR3 is 17 amino acids long. Trimming took off 2 bases at V and 0 bases at J, with 14 bases between the two ends. This CDR3 is CASSQPPGGSSYNEQFF. For the CDR3, the DNA is TGCGCCAGCAGCCAACCCCCTGGAGGTAGCTCCTACAATGAGCAGTTCTTC.

The chain joins TRBV5-1 to TRBJ2-4; D gene unclear. Germline V CDR1 and CDR2: SGHRS, YFSETQ. Trimming left V 4 bases short and J 4 bases short, with 9 bases between. This CDR3 has 13 amino acids. The CDR3: CASSVTPKNIQYF. The CDR3 bases are TGCGCCAGCAGCGTGACACCGAAAAACATTCAGTACTTC.

This rearrangement joins TRBV9 to TRBJ2-1; D call uncertain. Trimming left V 0 bases short and J 0 bases short, with 7 bases between. The CDR3 is made up of 15 amino acids. CDR1 SGDLS and CDR2 YYNGEE come from the germline V gene. CDR3 region: CASSVEWASYNEQFF. As DNA, the CDR3 is TGTGCCAGCAGCGTAGAGTGGGCCTCCTACAATGAGCAGTTCTTC.

The chain has TRBV25-1 and TRBJ2-7; D uncertain. The CDR3 length is 14 residues. Germline V CDR1 and CDR2: MGHDK, SYGVNS. The V end lost 6 bases, the J end lost 1 base, and 13 bases lay between the germline ends. In nucleotides, the CDR3 is TGTGCCAGCAGAGATACGAGGAGATCCTACGAGCAGTACTTC. Protein sequence: CASRDTRRSYEQYF.

This clonotype turned up a few times. The chain recombines TRBV27 with TRBJ1-1; TRBD1 aligns across 9 bases. V shed 0 bases and J 5 bases; nucleotides not matched to a gene: 7. Germline CDR1 MNHEY, CDR2 SMNVEV (reference sequence). The CDR3 loop spans 16 amino acids. In DNA form, the CDR3 reads TGTGCCAGCAGTTTATCAAACAGGGGGCTATTTACTGAAGCTTTCTTT. Encoded protein: CASSLSNRGLFTEAFF.

The chain joins TRBV20-1 to TRBJ1-1; tentatively, D is TRBD1 (6 bases). With 5 bases removed from V and 10 bases from J, the gap between germline ends came to 17 bases. The CDR3 runs 12 residues. CDR1 is DFQATT and CDR2 is SNEGSKA in the germline V gene (reference sequence). The CDR3 loop is CSAGGGPVVAFF. The CDR3 DNA reads as TGCAGTGCTGGAGGGGGGCCCGTGGTAGCTTTCTTT.

This clonotype has only a few counts. This chain links TRBV6-1 with TRBJ1-5, with D unclear. V lost 5 bases to trimming and J lost 8 bases, with 16 bases between them. The CDR3 contains 14 residues. CDR1 is MNHNS and CDR2 is SASEGT in the germline V gene. The CDR3 loop reads CASSRAAMLEPQHF. As DNA, the CDR3 is TGTGCCAGCAGTCGGGCCGCAATGCTGGAGCCCCAGCATTTT.

This clonotype was counted many times. This chain uses TRBV5-1 with TRBJ1-5; a possible D gene is TRBD1 (6 bases). Germline assignment: CDR1 SGHRS and CDR2 YFSETQ. The V end lost 0 bases, the J end lost 6 bases, and 10 bases lay between the germline ends. The CDR3 totals 14 residues. DNA of the CDR3: TGCGCCAGCAGCTTGGCTGAAGGGGGTCAGCCCCAGCATTTT. Its protein product is CASSLAEGGQPQHF.

The gene calls are TRBV5-1 and TRBJ2-7, with D possibly TRBD1 on 6 matching bases. The germline V gene encodes CDR1 SGHRS and CDR2 YFSETQ. The V and J ends lost 0 bases and 3 bases respectively, with 13 bases between them. The CDR3 consists of 15 residues. The CDR3 reads CASSLEGHRVYEQYF. CDR3 sequence (DNA): TGCGCCAGCAGCTTGGAGGGACATCGGGTCTACGAGCAGTACTTC.

This clonotype was counted only a few times. V gene TRBV7-9 combines with J gene TRBJ1-1; possibly TRBD1 for D (6 bases). Trimming removed 7 bases from V and 1 base from J, with 13 bases in between. The CDR3 totals 14 residues. Per germline, CDR1 SEHNR and CDR2 FQNEAQ (reference sequence). This CDR3 reads CASIKGGGNTEAFF. The CDR3 DNA is TGTGCCAGCATCAAAGGGGGGGGGAACACTGAAGCTTTCTTT.

The V and J genes are TRBV5-1 and TRBJ2-5; 8 bases line up with TRBD1. V gave up 5 bases and J gave up 4 bases; unmatched junction bases: 7. Germline V gene sequence: CDR1 SGHRS, CDR2 YFSETQ. CDR3 length: 14 amino acids. The DNA for the CDR3 is TGCGCCAGCAGGACAGGGGCCTATGGAGAGACCCAGTACTTC. Its protein is CASRTGAYGETQYF. Using reference TRBV5-1 and TRBJ2-5 for the parts outside the CDR3, the full variable domain is KAGVTQTPRYLIKTRGQQVTLSCSPISGHRSVSWYQQTPGQGLQFLFEYFSETQRNKGNFPGRFSGRQFSNSRSEMNVSTLELGDSALYLCASRTGAYGETQYFGPGTRLLVL.

A few counts support this clonotype. The chain carries TRBV23-1 and TRBJ1-5, with D perhaps matching TRBD1 (5 bases). TRBV23-1 is treated as an ORF (open reading frame) with a function not yet certain. Between the trimmed V and J ends, which lost 2 bases and 6 bases, there was a span of 11 bases. CDR3 length: 14 amino acids. CDR3 sequence: CASSQLGRFQPQHF. The CDR3 DNA is TGCGCCAGCAGTCAACTGGGACGTTTTCAGCCCCAGCATTTT.